The 20 T cell receptor beta chains in this list originate from one sample, sequenced in a study of cytomegalovirus exposure and HLA in healthy donors. The PCR was carried out with 60 Vbeta primers and 13 Jbeta primers. Measured with immunoSEQ multiplex PCR; TCRdb has only the in-frame clones, and not every one. The sample has around 190,000 clones; about four fifths are singletons. Material: PBMCs. These receptors all stem from a man in his forties in good health and CMV-seropositive.

The rearrangement links TRBV18 to TRBJ2-7; tentative D call: TRBD1 (6 bases). V was cut by 5 bases and J by 2 bases, with 7 bases left in between. Germline values: CDR1 KGHSH, CDR2 LQKENI. The CDR3 loop spans 12 amino acids. The CDR3 here is CASSNRAYEQYF. DNA of the CDR3: TGTGCCAGCTCAAACAGGGCCTACGAGCAGTACTTC.

The chain joins TRBV7-9 to TRBJ2-6; no clear D gene. In germline, CDR1 is SEHNR, CDR2 FQNEAQ (reference sequence). This CDR3 spans 14 amino acids. Trimming took off 2 bases at V and 9 bases at J, with 11 bases between the two ends. CDR3 DNA: TGTGCCAGCAGCTTATCCAATTCAGTCAACGTCCTGACTTTC. Protein sequence: CASSLSNSVNVLTF. Variable domain in full (rest from reference TRBV7-9 and TRBJ2-6): DTGVSQNPRHKITKRGQNVTFRCDPISEHNRLYWYRQTLGQGPEFLTYFQNEAQLEKSRLLSDRFSAERPKGSFSTLEIQRTEQGDSAMYLCASSLSNSVNVLTFGAGSRLTVL.

The gene calls are TRBV7-9 and TRBJ2-1; 11 nucleotides align to TRBD2. With 4 bases clipped from V and 0 bases from J, the junction kept 8 bases outside the gene matches. CDR1 and CDR2 (germline): SEHNR, FQNEAQ (reference sequence). CDR3 size: 18 residues. CDR3 loop: CASSSGGSGRGSYNEQFF. The DNA of the CDR3 is TGTGCCAGCAGCTCAGGGGGTAGCGGGAGGGGCTCCTACAATGAGCAGTTCTTC.

The rearrangement links TRBV9 to TRBJ1-2; TRBD1 matches 10 bases. The CDR3 length is 14 residues. Germline lookup yields CDR1 SGDLS and CDR2 YYNGEE. V was clipped by 6 bases and J by 5 bases; unmatched bases: 7. CDR3 in DNA: TGTGCCAGCAACCGACAGGGGGCGATGTATGGCTACACCTTC. Amino acids: CASNRQGAMYGYTF.

This rearrangement joins TRBV5-1 to TRBJ2-1, with 11 nucleotides matching TRBD1. The CDR3 is 15 amino acids. The junction had 4 bases not matched to a gene; V was cut back by 0 bases and J by 8 bases. Germline V gene data show CDR1 as SGHRS and CDR2 as YFSETQ. The CDR3 nucleotides read TGCGCCAGCAGCTTGGAGGACAGGGGGCGAGATGAGCAGTTCTTC. As protein: CASSLEDRGRDEQFF.

This chain connects TRBV7-3 to TRBJ2-7; 12 bases are shared with TRBD2. The ends lost 5 bases at V and 6 bases at J; junction bases unmatched: 2. Germline V gives CDR1 SGHTA, CDR2 FQGTGA. This CDR3 is built from 13 residues. The CDR3 bases are TGTGCCAGCAGCCCGGGACTAGCGGGCGAGCAGTACTTC. As protein: CASSPGLAGEQYF.

This clone was counted only a few times. The rearrangement joins TRBV5-1 to TRBJ2-7; TRBD1 is a possible D gene (6 bases). This CDR3 contains 15 residues. Germline CDR1 is SGHRS and CDR2 is YFSETQ. Trimming removed 2 bases from V and 0 bases from J, with 12 bases in between. CDR3 in amino acids: CASSFVRGSSYEQYF. CDR3 in DNA: TGCGCCAGCAGCTTCGTAAGGGGGAGCTCCTACGAGCAGTACTTC.

V is TRBV19 and J is TRBJ1-6; the D gene is possibly TRBD1 (6 bases). The CDR3 is made up of 14 amino acids. Trimming cost V 6 bases and J 6 bases, with 12 bases left between them. Germline CDR1 is LNHDA and CDR2 is SQIVND (reference sequence). CDR3 residues: CASRTGQSNSPLHF. CDR3 bases: TGTGCCAGTAGAACTGGACAGAGTAATTCACCCCTCCACTTT. Full variable domain (missing parts from reference TRBV19 and TRBJ1-6): DGGITQSPKYLFRKEGQNVTLSCEQNLNHDAMYWYRQDPGQGLRLIYYSQIVNDFQKGDIAEGYSVSREKKESFPLTVTSAQKNPTAFYLCASRTGQSNSPLHFGNGTRLTVT.

This chain joins TRBV6-6 and TRBJ1-2, with D uncertain. Germline values: CDR1 MNHNY, CDR2 SVGAGI (reference sequence). This CDR3 has 14 residues. Trimming took off 5 bases at V and 2 bases at J, with 12 bases between the two ends. This CDR3 is CASSRNKENYGYTF. DNA for the CDR3: TGTGCCAGCAGTCGAAATAAAGAGAACTATGGCTACACCTTC.

This chain uses TRBV28 with TRBJ2-1; D gene ambiguous. The V end lost 5 bases, the J end lost 8 bases, and 10 bases lay between the germline ends. This CDR3 contains 12 residues. CDR1 MDHEN and CDR2 SYDVKM come from the germline V gene. Written as DNA, the CDR3 is TGTGCCAGCAGTAATAGTCGGTATGAGCAGTTCTTC. Protein sequence: CASSNSRYEQFF.

The CDR3 DNA reads as TGTGCCAGCACTCCGGTGGGACATATCTACGAGCAGTACTTC. Translation gives CASTPVGHIYEQYF. This chain connects TRBV5-8 to TRBJ2-7, with a weak D call TRBD1 (6 bases). V gave up 6 bases and J gave up 3 bases, with 16 bases separating them. The CDR3 extends over 14 amino acids. Germline assignment: CDR1 SGHTS and CDR2 YDEGEE.

This clone occurred once. The rearrangement joins TRBV11-2 to TRBJ2-7; D gene unclear. Trimming took 0 bases from V and 3 from J, leaving 12 bases between them. The CDR3 has 15 amino acids. Germline V gene sequence: CDR1 SGHAT, CDR2 FQNNGV. The CDR3 DNA is TGTGCCAGCAGCTTAGAACTCCCAAGAAGCTACGAGCAGTACTTC. Translation gives CASSLELPRSYEQYF.

This clone has a single count. The chain couples TRBV2 to TRBJ2-7; 10 positions match TRBD1. The CDR3 runs to 16 residues. Germline lookup yields CDR1 SNHLY and CDR2 FYNNEI. The V and J ends lost 5 bases and 4 bases, in that order; junction bases with no gene match: 11. The CDR3 DNA is TGTGCCAGCAGTAACGGACAGGGGGATTTTTGGTACGAGCAGTACTTC. Protein: CASSNGQGDFWYEQYF. Complete variable domain (other parts from reference TRBV2 and TRBJ2-7): EPEVTQTPSHQVTQMGQEVILRCVPISNHLYFYWYRQILGQKVEFLVSFYNNEISEKSEIFDDQFSVERPDGSNFTLKIRSTKLEDSAMYFCASSNGQGDFWYEQYFGPGTRLTVT.

This chain connects TRBV5-6 to TRBJ2-5; TRBD2 aligns across 8 bases. This CDR3 region has 16 residues. CDR1 and CDR2 (germline): SGHDT, YYEEEE. V lost 4 bases and J lost 2; bases outside the gene matches: 10. CDR3 residues: CASSDPLRGGQETQYF. The CDR3 DNA reads TGTGCCAGCAGCGACCCCCTCCGGGGGGGGCAAGAGACCCAGTACTTC.

The chain carries TRBV5-8 and TRBJ2-3; 11 nucleotides match TRBD2. Germline-derived CDR1 and CDR2 are SGHTS and YDEGEE. V lost 0 bases, J lost 2 bases, and 8 bases stayed unmatched. The CDR3 totals 18 residues. The CDR3 here is CASSLAALAGGPTDTQYF. The DNA for the CDR3 is TGTGCCAGCAGCTTGGCCGCGCTAGCGGGGGGCCCCACAGATACGCAGTATTTT.

The chain couples TRBV25-1 to TRBJ2-2; a possible D gene is TRBD2 (6 bases). Germline V gives CDR1 MGHDK, CDR2 SYGVNS. The CDR3 length is 16 residues. V lost 3 bases and J lost 8, with 19 bases in between. CDR3 sequence (DNA): TGTGCCAGCAGTGACCCCCAGGACTACTCTTCTGGGGAGCTGTTTTTT. It encodes CASSDPQDYSSGELFF.

V is TRBV29-1 and J is TRBJ2-2; 10 nucleotides align to TRBD1. Germline-derived CDR1 and CDR2 are SQVTM and ANQGSEA. The CDR3 sequence is 14 residues long. The junction had 3 bases not matched to a gene; V was cut back by 7 bases and J by 1 base. CDR3 in amino acids: CSGGTGENTGELFF. CDR3 nucleotide sequence: TGCAGCGGGGGGACAGGGGAGAACACCGGGGAGCTGTTTTTT.

This clone was found once. This chain connects TRBV19 to TRBJ2-7, with D possibly TRBD1 on 5 matching bases. V shed 5 bases and J shed 6 bases, with 14 bases lying between them. The V gene's germline CDR1 is LNHDA and CDR2 SQIVND (reference sequence). CDR3 length: 13 amino acids. The DNA for the CDR3 is TGTGCCAGTAGTTTCCAGGGTGGTAGCGAGCAGTACTTC. Its translation: CASSFQGGSEQYF.

CDR3 protein: CASSSSGRRTGELFF. The CDR3 bases are TGTGCCAGCAGCTCTAGCGGCCGAAGGACCGGGGAGCTGTTTTTT. The chain has TRBV11-2 and TRBJ2-2; 7 nucleotides match TRBD2. The CDR3 spans 15 residues. CDR1 SGHAT and CDR2 FQNNGV come from the germline V gene. Trimming removed 4 bases from V and 5 bases from J; junction bases left unmatched: 7.

This clone was detected only a few times. This chain links TRBV7-6 with TRBJ2-1; TRBD2 aligns across 16 bases. Germline V gene sequence: CDR1 SGHVS, CDR2 FNYEAQ. Unmatched junction bases numbered 6, after V lost 1 base and J lost 0 bases. CDR3 length equals 20 residues. This CDR3 reads CASSLEWGTSGGGSYNEQFF. DNA for the CDR3: TGTGCCAGCAGCTTAGAGTGGGGGACTAGCGGGGGGGGCTCCTACAATGAGCAGTTCTTC.